This T cell receptor beta chain was recorded in a study of T cell responses to AZD1222 COVID-19 vaccine. TCRdb keeps only in-frame clones here, not all; method: immunoSEQ multiplex PCR. The table lists approximately 30,000 clones, approximately 86% of them singletons. About this clone: Its specificity is unknown.

CDR1 and CDR2 from the germline V gene are MDHEN and SYDVKM. Trimming stripped 5 bases from V and 1 base from J, with 18 bases between. The CDR3 runs to 18 residues. The study, taken as a whole, reports: Distributed over spike, vaccine-associated CD4 TCRs predominated at 160-218 and 743-854.

The gene calls are TRBV28 and TRBJ1-6; D perhaps matches TRBD1 (6 bases). This sample comprised peripheral blood, obtained on day 0 of AZD1222 vaccination. The sequence came from an adult in good health. The CDR3 loop is CASSPSSRGGSYNSPLHF. The CDR3 DNA sequence: TGTGCCAGCAGTCCCTCATCCAGGGGAGGGTCCTATAATTCACCCCTCCACTTT.